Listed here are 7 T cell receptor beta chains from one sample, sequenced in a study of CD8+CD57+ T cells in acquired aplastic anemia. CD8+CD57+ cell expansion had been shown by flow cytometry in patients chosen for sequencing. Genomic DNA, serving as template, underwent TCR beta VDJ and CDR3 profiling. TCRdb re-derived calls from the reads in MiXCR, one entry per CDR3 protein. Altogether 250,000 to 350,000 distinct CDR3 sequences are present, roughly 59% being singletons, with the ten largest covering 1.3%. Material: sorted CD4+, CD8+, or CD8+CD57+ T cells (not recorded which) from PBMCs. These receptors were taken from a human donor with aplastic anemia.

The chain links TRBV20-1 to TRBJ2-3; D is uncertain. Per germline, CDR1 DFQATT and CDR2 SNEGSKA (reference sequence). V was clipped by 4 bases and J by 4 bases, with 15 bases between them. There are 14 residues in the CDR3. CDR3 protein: CSATPVLPADTQYF. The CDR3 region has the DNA TGCAGTGCTACCCCTGTCCTGCCGGCAGATACGCAGTATTTT.

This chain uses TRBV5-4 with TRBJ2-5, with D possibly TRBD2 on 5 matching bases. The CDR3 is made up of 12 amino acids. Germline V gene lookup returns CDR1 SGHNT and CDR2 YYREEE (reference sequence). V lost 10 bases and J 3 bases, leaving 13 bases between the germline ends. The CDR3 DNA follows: TGTGCCCAGACTCGGGGAGAAGAGACCCAGTACTTC. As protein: CAQTRGEETQYF.

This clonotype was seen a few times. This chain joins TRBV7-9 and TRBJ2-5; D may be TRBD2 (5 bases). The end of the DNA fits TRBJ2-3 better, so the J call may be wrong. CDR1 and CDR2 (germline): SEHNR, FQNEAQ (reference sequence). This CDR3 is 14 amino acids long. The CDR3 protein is CASSLGLGADTQYF. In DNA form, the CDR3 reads TGTGCCAGCAGCTTGGGCCTCGGGGCAGATACGCAGTATTTT.

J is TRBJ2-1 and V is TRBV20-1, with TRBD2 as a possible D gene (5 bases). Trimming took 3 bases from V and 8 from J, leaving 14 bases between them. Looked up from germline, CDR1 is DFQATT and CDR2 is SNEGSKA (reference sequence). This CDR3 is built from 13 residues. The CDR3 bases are TGCAGTGCTAGGGTCTCGGGGAGCCATGAGCAGTTCTTC. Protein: CSARVSGSHEQFF.

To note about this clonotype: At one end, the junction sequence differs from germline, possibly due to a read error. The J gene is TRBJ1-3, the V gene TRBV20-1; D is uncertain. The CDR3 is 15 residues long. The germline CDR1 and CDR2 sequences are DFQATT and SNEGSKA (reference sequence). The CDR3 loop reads CSTSSRTRSGNTIHF. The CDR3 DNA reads TGCAGTACTTCGAGCCGGACCCGCTCTGGAAACACCATACATTTT.

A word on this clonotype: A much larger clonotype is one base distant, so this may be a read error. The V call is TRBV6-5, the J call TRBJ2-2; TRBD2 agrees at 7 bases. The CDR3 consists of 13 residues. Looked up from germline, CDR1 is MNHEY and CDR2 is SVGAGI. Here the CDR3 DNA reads TGTGCCAGCAGTTACTTTCCCGGCGGGGGGCTGTTTTTT. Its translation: CASSYFPGGGLFF.

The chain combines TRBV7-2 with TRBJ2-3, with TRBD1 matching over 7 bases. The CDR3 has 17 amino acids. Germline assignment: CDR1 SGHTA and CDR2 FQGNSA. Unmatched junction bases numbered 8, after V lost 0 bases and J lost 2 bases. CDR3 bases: TGTGCCAGCAGCTTAGCGCTTTGGGACAGCCACACAGATACGCAGTATTTT. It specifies CASSLALWDSHTDTQYF.